This T cell receptor beta chain was recovered during a study of T-cell reconstitution after alpha-beta-depleted transplantation in children. CDR3 size: 13 residues. The V and J ends lost 6 bases and 3 bases respectively, with 12 bases between them. Germline CDR1 MNHEY, CDR2 SVGEGT. The TCRbeta library was prepared with unique molecular identifiers. In TCRdb, the PCR reads were re-called with MiXCR into one record per CDR3 protein. This sample has 450,000 to 550,000 distinct CDR3 sequences, with 11% found just once. General study points: From newly produced T cells came most of the T-cell counts and diversity one year after transplant. Reportedly, only several hundred clones from non-depleted graft cells drove alpha-beta T-cell counts at about two months. After transplant, high TCRbeta diversity at day 60 in some patients arose from surviving recipient T cells and thymic progenitors.

Comments on this clonotype: Its antigen is still unknown.

Sequencing used PBMCs, mostly from graft donor cells, obtained 180 days after TCRalphabeta/CD19-depleted stem cell transplant. V usage is TRBV6-2 or TRBV6-3 and J usage is TRBJ2-7; D gene unclear. The sequence derives from a female patient aged 2-15 years who had a stem cell transplant for aplastic anemia, so the T cells may come from the graft donor. The CDR3 is CASSGPYGYEQYF. CDR3 DNA sequence: TGTGCCAGCAGCGGTCCCTACGGCTACGAGCAGTACTTC.